Presented here are 8 T cell receptor beta chains from one specimen sequenced in a study of beta chain features in type 1 diabetes. Reverse transcription of all isolated RNA meant that expressed TCRB transcripts were sequenced. Profiled with immunoSEQ multiplex PCR; TCRdb holds only in-frame clones, not every one. The sample contains under 800,000 clones, around 15% of which appear only once. Sequenced material: naive CD4+ T cells from blood. Receptors were obtained from a man aged 18 to 35 in good health.

In its sample, this clone was seen a few times. Other DNA sequences from this sample encode an identical CDR3 as well. The J gene is TRBJ1-1, the V gene TRBV29-1; D gene unclear. This CDR3 has 13 amino acids. Trimming removed 1 base at V and 0 bases at J, with 6 bases between. Germline-derived CDR1 and CDR2 are SQVTM and ANQGSEA. The CDR3 DNA reads TGCAGCGTTGAAGGTCAGATGAACACTGAAGCTTTCTTT. It translates to CSVEGQMNTEAFF.

Only a few counts were recorded for this clone. The genes are TRBV9 and TRBJ2-2, with D possibly TRBD1 on 6 matching bases. The CDR3 covers 14 residues. V was cut by 2 bases and J by 7 bases, with 12 bases left in between. Per the germline V gene, CDR1 is SGDLS and CDR2 is YYNGEE. The CDR3 here is CASSVTGRYGELFF. The DNA of the CDR3 is TGTGCCAGCAGCGTGACAGGTCGTTACGGGGAGCTGTTTTTT.

The V and J genes are TRBV11-1 and TRBJ2-7; 9 nucleotides agree with TRBD1. Germline lookup yields CDR1 SGHAT and CDR2 FQDESV (reference sequence). J lost 5 bases, V lost 5 bases, and 7 bases had no gene match. This CDR3 is 14 amino acids long. The CDR3 DNA sequence: TGTGCCAGCAGCACCCGGGACAGGGTTGACGAGCAGTACTTC. The encoded protein is CASSTRDRVDEQYF.

The gene calls are TRBV6-5 and TRBJ2-7; 11 nucleotides agree with TRBD2. Per germline, CDR1 MNHEY and CDR2 SVGAGI. This CDR3 spans 15 amino acids. V lost 6 bases and J lost 1; bases outside the gene matches: 5. The CDR3 DNA follows: TGTGCCAGCAGCCAGACTAGCGGGGAGTCCTACGAGCAGTACTTC. Its translation is CASSQTSGESYEQYF.

The chain links TRBV6-1 to TRBJ1-5, with D perhaps TRBD1 (5 bases). The CDR3 has 15 residues. The germline V gene encodes CDR1 MNHNS and CDR2 SASEGT. The ends were cut back, 2 bases at V and 1 base at J, with 9 bases in the middle. The CDR3 loop is CASSEQGGSNQPQHF. In DNA, the CDR3 is TGTGCCAGCAGTGAACAGGGAGGCAGCAATCAGCCCCAGCATTTT.

This clone has only one observation. The rearrangement links TRBV6-1 to TRBJ1-1; D is unresolved. Trimming took off 4 bases at V and 1 base at J, with 10 bases between the two ends. The length of the CDR3 is 14 residues. CDR1 is MNHNS, CDR2 SASEGT, per germline. CDR3 residues: CASSVGQSNTEAFF. The DNA of the CDR3 is TGTGCCAGCAGTGTCGGCCAGTCGAACACTGAAGCTTTCTTT.

V and J are TRBV19 and TRBJ1-1; D gene uncertain. This CDR3 region has 14 residues. Trimming removed 3 bases at V and 4 bases at J, with 12 bases between. Looked up from germline, CDR1 is LNHDA and CDR2 is SQIVND (reference sequence). The CDR3 loop reads CASSIGRTGTEAFF. The CDR3 coding sequence is TGTGCCAGTAGTATTGGGCGTACGGGCACTGAAGCTTTCTTT.

The rearrangement uses TRBV30 and TRBJ1-1; D remains ambiguous. Per the germline V gene, CDR1 is GTSNPN and CDR2 is SVGIG (reference sequence). The length of the CDR3 is 17 residues. V shed 0 bases and J shed 3 bases, with 20 bases lying between them. The CDR3: CAWSVRAPTPRDTEAFF. In DNA, the CDR3 is TGTGCCTGGAGTGTACGGGCACCTACACCCCGGGACACTGAAGCTTTCTTT.